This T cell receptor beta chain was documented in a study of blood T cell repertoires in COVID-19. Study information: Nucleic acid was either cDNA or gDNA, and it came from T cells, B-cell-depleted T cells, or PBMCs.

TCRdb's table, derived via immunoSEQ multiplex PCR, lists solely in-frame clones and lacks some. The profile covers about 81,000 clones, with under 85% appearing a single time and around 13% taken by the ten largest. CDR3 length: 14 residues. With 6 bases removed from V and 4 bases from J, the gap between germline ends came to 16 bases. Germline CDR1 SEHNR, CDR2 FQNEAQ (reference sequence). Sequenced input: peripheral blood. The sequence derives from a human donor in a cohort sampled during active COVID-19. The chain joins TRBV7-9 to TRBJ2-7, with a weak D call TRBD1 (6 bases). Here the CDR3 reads CASSRPGHPYEQYF. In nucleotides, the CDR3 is TGTGCCAGCAGTCGTCCGGGACACCCTTACGAGCAGTACTTC.